This is a list of T cell receptor beta chains from one sample in a study of blood T cell repertoires in COVID-19. Data came from immunoSEQ multiplex PCR; TCRdb stores just in-frame clones and leaves some out. This sample has some 260,000 clones; around 90% occur once, and the top ten carry under 1.5%. What was sequenced was peripheral blood. Receptors originate from a man older than 75 with acute or convalescent COVID-19. Each CDR3 is given with its conserved first and last residue. D genes are given only for firm matches. Only some rows state a clone size, as once, few, many or a class for expanded clones.

d_gene	abundance	j_gene	v_gene	CDR3aa	CDR3nt
NA	NA	TRBJ1-4	TRBV6-5	CASRIQGTEKLFF	TGTGCCAGCAGGATACAGGGAACTGAAAAACTGTTTTTT
TRBD2	once	TRBJ2-3	TRBV19	CASSSAGGPSTDTQYF	TGTGCCAGTTCCTCAGCGGGAGGGCCAAGCACAGATACGCAGTATTTT
NA	NA	TRBJ1-4	TRBV19	CASRLTATNEKLFF	TGTGCCAGTAGGTTAACGGCAACTAATGAAAAACTGTTTTTT
TRBD2	NA	TRBJ2-1	TRBV5-1	CASSLVIAGHNEQFF	TGCGCCAGCAGCTTGGTAATAGCGGGGCACAATGAGCAGTTCTTC
TRBD2	NA	TRBJ2-7	TRBV4-2	CASSQELAGDEQYF	TGTGCCAGCAGCCAAGAACTAGCGGGGGACGAGCAGTACTTC
TRBD1	NA	TRBJ2-7	TRBV5-6	CASSLTGGDYEQYF	TGTGCCAGCAGCTTAACAGGGGGCGACTACGAGCAGTACTTC
NA	NA	TRBJ2-5	TRBV6-6	CASSAGQRRETQYF	TGTGCCAGCAGTGCTGGACAGAGGAGAGAGACCCAGTACTTC
NA	NA	TRBJ1-1	TRBV6-5	CASSYSGRWNTEAFF	TGTGCCAGCAGTTACTCGGGCAGATGGAACACTGAAGCTTTCTTT
TRBD1	once	TRBJ1-6	TRBV5-6	CASSFYGTGSSPLHF	TGTGCCAGCAGCTTTTACGGGACAGGGTCTTCACCCCTCCACTTT
NA	NA	TRBJ1-3	TRBV5-5	CASSRNRDTWGNTIYF	TGTGCCAGCAGCCGGAACCGGGACACTTGGGGAAACACCATATATTTT
TRBD2	NA	TRBJ2-1	TRBV5-8	CASSLVLGLAVYNEQFF	TGTGCCAGCAGCTTGGTCCTCGGACTAGCGGTCTACAATGAGCAGTTCTTC
NA	NA	TRBJ2-7	TRBV19	CASSINGHRGGSYEQYF	TGTGCCAGTAGTATAAACGGGCACAGGGGAGGCTCCTACGAGCAGTACTTC
NA	NA	TRBJ1-2	TRBV4-1	CASRLEWGGGYTF	TGCGCCTCCAGATTAGAATGGGGGGGCGGCTACACCTTC
TRBD1	NA	TRBJ1-1	TRBV5-1	CASSSIPGQALEAFF	TGCGCCAGCAGCTCCATCCCCGGACAGGCCCTTGAAGCTTTCTTT
TRBD2	NA	TRBJ2-3	TRBV12-3/TRBV12-4	CASRGTSGSAQYF	TGTGCCAGCAGGGGGACTAGCGGGAGTGCGCAGTATTTT
TRBD2	NA	TRBJ2-1	TRBV28	CASSSSGTSGDRQFF	TGTGCCAGCAGTTCCTCCGGGACTAGCGGGGATAGGCAGTTCTTC
TRBD2	NA	TRBJ2-3	TRBV18	CASSRLDTSASDTQYF	TGTGCCAGCTCACGGTTAGATACTAGCGCCTCAGATACGCAGTATTTT
TRBD2	NA	TRBJ2-7	TRBV5-4	CASSSTSGRTYEQYF	TGTGCCAGCAGCTCGACTAGCGGCCGAACCTACGAGCAGTACTTC
TRBD2	once	TRBJ2-7	TRBV7-2	CASTIALAADEQYF	TGTGCCAGCACTATAGCCCTAGCGGCAGACGAGCAGTACTTC
TRBD2	NA	TRBJ2-1	TRBV11-2	CASSFRGGRVSYNEQFF	TGTGCCAGCAGCTTTAGGGGCGGGAGGGTCTCCTACAATGAGCAGTTCTTC
TRBD1	NA	TRBJ2-7	TRBV7-2	CASSKQGAGYEQYF	TGTGCCAGCAGCAAACAGGGGGCTGGGTACGAGCAGTACTTC
TRBD1	NA	TRBJ2-3	TRBV18	CASSSTLDRDLDTQYF	TGTGCCAGCTCATCTACTCTTGACAGGGACCTAGATACGCAGTATTTT
TRBD1	once	TRBJ1-1	TRBV4-3	CASSQTGQGNTEAFF	TGCGCCAGCAGCCAAACGGGACAGGGTAACACTGAAGCTTTCTTT
TRBD1	NA	TRBJ1-5	TRBV19	CASSIGQGDSQPQHF	TGTGCCAGTAGTATAGGGCAGGGGGATTCCCAGCCCCAGCATTTT
NA	once	TRBJ1-3	TRBV19	CASSIGGDSGNTIYF	TGTGCCAGTAGTATCGGCGGAGACTCTGGAAACACCATATATTTT
NA	NA	TRBJ1-2	TRBV7-4	CASSLGGNLPRVDYGYTF	TGTGCCAGCAGCTTAGGAGGGAATCTCCCCCGGGTCGACTATGGCTACACCTTC
TRBD1	NA	TRBJ2-1	TRBV19	CASSIALNRGQFF	TGTGCCAGTAGTATTGCCTTAAACAGGGGGCAGTTCTTC
TRBD1	NA	TRBJ2-7	TRBV4-2	CASSQDLTGVYEQYF	TGTGCCAGCAGCCAAGATTTAACAGGGGTCTACGAGCAGTACTTC
NA	NA	TRBJ1-3	TRBV7-6	CASSLVSGVRNTIYF	TGTGCCAGCAGCTTAGTGTCAGGGGTTCGGAACACCATATATTTT
TRBD2	NA	TRBJ2-2	TRBV7-9	CASSPSQPRGGVTGELFF	TGTGCCAGCAGCCCCTCTCAGCCTCGGGGGGGAGTCACCGGGGAGCTGTTTTTT
NA	once	TRBJ2-1	TRBV7-6	CASSLAVSEISYNEQFF	TGTGCCAGCAGCTTAGCGGTTAGTGAGATTTCCTACAATGAGCAGTTCTTC
TRBD1	NA	TRBJ1-2	TRBV19	CASSSQQGAIGYTF	TGTGCCAGTAGTAGCCAACAGGGGGCGATTGGCTACACCTTC
NA	NA	TRBJ1-1	TRBV18	CASSPQPGVNTEAFF	TGTGCCAGCTCACCACAGCCAGGGGTAAACACTGAAGCTTTCTTT
TRBD2	NA	TRBJ2-3	TRBV5-5	CASSRGTSDSTDTQYF	TGTGCCAGCAGCCGCGGGACTAGCGATAGCACAGATACGCAGTATTTT
TRBD2	once	TRBJ2-1	TRBV5-4	CASSRTSGGSSSYNEQFF	TGTGCCAGCAGCAGGACTAGCGGGGGTTCCAGCTCCTACAATGAGCAGTTCTTC
TRBD1	NA	TRBJ2-5	TRBV10-3	CAISESTGGAETQYF	TGTGCCATCAGTGAGTCCACAGGGGGCGCCGAGACCCAGTACTTC
TRBD1	NA	TRBJ1-5	TRBV6-2/TRBV6-3	CASSYRGQGYNQPQHF	TGTGCCAGCAGTTACAGGGGGCAGGGATACAATCAGCCCCAGCATTTT
NA	NA	TRBJ1-5	TRBV28	CASLQLGINQPQHF	TGTGCCAGCCTCCAACTAGGGATCAATCAGCCCCAGCATTTT